Below, one TCR beta chain is given with its context. CDR1 is SQVTM and CDR2 is ANQGSEA in the germline V gene. This CDR3 is built from 13 residues. J lost 3 bases, V lost 6 bases, and 8 bases had no gene match. Repertoires were generated with immunoSEQ multiplex PCR, while TCRdb's copy carries only in-frame clones and drops some. The sample lists about 280,000 clones, approximately 85% occurring once. This sample was included in a study of blood T cell repertoires in COVID-19. The sample comprised PBMCs or T cells enriched from blood (not recorded which). The clonotype originates from a woman aged 25 to 45 who had recovered from COVID-19. The chain joins TRBV29-1 to TRBJ2-7; 7 bases align to TRBD1. Written as DNA, the CDR3 is TGCAGCGTCGTCGACAGGGCTAGCTACGAGCAGTACTTC. This sequence encodes CSVVDRASYEQYF.